The entry that follows covers one TCR beta chain sequence. The antigen remains unidentified. These data are taken from a study of T cell repertoires in cytomegalovirus infection. Via MiXCR, TCRdb re-called the reads, giving one row per CDR3 protein. The sample lists approximately 350,000 distinct CDR3 sequences, roughly 34% seen once, with 13% in the top ten. The ends were cut back, 1 base at V and 5 bases at J, with 9 bases in the middle. This CDR3 region has 13 residues. Germline V gene lookup returns CDR1 SGHAT and CDR2 FQNNGV. Sequenced here: cultured PBMCs, sampled from culture after CMV antigen stimulation. The chain employs TRBV11-2 and TRBJ2-7, with D perhaps TRBD1 or TRBD2 (5 bases each). This sequence was found in a human donor in good health (CMV status not recorded). Some clones in this sample may be carry-over from other donors' samples. The CDR3 DNA sequence: TGTGCCAGCAGCTTAGGGTGGGACCACGAGCAGTACTTC. It specifies CASSLGWDHEQYF.